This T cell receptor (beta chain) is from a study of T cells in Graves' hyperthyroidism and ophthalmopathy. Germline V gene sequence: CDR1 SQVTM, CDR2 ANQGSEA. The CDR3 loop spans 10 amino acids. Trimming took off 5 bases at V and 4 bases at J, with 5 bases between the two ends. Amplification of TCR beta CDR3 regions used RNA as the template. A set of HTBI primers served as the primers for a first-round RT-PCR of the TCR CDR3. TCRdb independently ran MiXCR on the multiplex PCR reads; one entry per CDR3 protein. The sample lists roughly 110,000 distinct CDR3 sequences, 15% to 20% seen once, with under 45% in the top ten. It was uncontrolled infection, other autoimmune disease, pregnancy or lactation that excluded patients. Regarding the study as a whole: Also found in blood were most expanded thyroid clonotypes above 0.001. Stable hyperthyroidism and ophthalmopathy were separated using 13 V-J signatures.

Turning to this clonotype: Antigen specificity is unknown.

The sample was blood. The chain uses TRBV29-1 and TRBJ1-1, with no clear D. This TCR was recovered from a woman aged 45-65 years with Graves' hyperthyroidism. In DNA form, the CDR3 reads TGCAGCGTTTCAGGCACTGAAGCTTTCTTT. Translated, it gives CSVSGTEAFF.